This TCR beta chain comes out of a study of T cells in Graves' hyperthyroidism and ophthalmopathy. Study in general: Once the initial diagnosis was made, peripheral blood was obtained before any treatment. Study-level findings and limits: The majority of expanded thyroid clonotypes above 0.001 also appeared in blood.

The V end was cut by 4 bases, the J end by 1 base, with 10 bases between. This CDR3 is 14 amino acids long. The V gene's germline CDR1 is SNHLY and CDR2 FYNNEI. This clonotype was seen once. The antigen remains undetermined. Researchers amplified the TCR beta CDR3 regions from RNA transcripts. The HTBI primer set drove a first-round RT-PCR of the TCR CDR3. TCRdb passed the multiplex PCR reads through MiXCR, listing each CDR3 protein once. The data contain roughly 800,000 distinct CDR3 sequences, over 35% of them seen just once; the ten biggest clones take up approximately 8.7%. Graves' hyperthyroidism without ophthalmopathy progression within 18 months was termed stable. The hyperthyroidism patients had all been newly diagnosed, and their disease duration was under 2 months. Their ages ranged from 18 to 65 years.

The chain joins TRBV2 to TRBJ1-1; a possible D gene is TRBD1 (5 bases). Sequencing was performed on blood. This receptor was obtained from a young man with Graves' hyperthyroidism. The CDR3 loop is CASSGWDENTEAFF. The CDR3 coding sequence is TGTGCCAGCAGTGGGTGGGACGAGAACACTGAAGCTTTCTTT.